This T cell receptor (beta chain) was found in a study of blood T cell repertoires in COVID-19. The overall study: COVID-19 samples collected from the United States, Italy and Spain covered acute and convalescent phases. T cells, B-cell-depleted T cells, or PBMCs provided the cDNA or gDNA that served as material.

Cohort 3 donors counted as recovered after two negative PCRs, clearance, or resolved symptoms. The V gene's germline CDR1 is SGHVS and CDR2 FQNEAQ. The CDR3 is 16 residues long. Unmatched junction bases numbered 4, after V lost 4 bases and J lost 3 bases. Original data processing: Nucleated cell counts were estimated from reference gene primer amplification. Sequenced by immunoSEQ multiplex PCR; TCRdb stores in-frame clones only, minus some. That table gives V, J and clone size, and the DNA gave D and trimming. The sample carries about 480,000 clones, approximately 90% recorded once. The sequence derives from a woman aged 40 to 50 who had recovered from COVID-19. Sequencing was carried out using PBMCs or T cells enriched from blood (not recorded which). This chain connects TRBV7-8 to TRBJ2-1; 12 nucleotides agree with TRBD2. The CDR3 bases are TGTGCCAGCAGCTCGGTGACTAGCGGGAGCTACAATGAGCAGTTCTTC. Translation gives CASSSVTSGSYNEQFF.